Sequencing of this TCR beta chain was carried out in a study of identical twins. Study results and limitations: Out-of-frame alpha sequences common to twins exhibited an excess of low generation probability. Twins shared beta out-of-frame sequences in excess, but this excess was weaker.

Germline V gene lookup returns CDR1 SGHRS and CDR2 YFSETQ. This CDR3 has 15 amino acids. V lost 0 bases to trimming and J lost 7 bases, with 14 bases between them. MiXCR, run by TCRdb on the 5' RACE reads, gives a single entry per CDR3 protein. The data hold about 450,000 distinct CDR3 sequences, with about 18% observed a single time. This clonotype was counted ten times or more. Antigen: not known. This sequence originates from a man over 45 in good health. The sample taken for sequencing was naive T cells sorted from blood. This chain connects TRBV5-1 to TRBJ1-5; D may be TRBD1 (5 bases). Here the CDR3 reads CASSLGGQGDQPQHF. The CDR3 region has the DNA TGCGCCAGCAGCTTGGGAGGGCAGGGTGACCAGCCCCAGCATTTT.